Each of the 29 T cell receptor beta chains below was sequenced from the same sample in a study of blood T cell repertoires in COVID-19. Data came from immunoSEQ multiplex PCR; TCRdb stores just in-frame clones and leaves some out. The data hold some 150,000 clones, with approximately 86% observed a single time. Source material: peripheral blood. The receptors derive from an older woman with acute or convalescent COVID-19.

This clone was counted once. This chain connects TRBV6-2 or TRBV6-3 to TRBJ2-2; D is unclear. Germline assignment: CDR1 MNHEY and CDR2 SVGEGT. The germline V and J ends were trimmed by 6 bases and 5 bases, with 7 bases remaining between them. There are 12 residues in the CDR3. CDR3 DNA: TGTGCCAGCAGCCCGCAGACCGGGGAGCTGTTTTTT. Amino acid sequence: CASSPQTGELFF.

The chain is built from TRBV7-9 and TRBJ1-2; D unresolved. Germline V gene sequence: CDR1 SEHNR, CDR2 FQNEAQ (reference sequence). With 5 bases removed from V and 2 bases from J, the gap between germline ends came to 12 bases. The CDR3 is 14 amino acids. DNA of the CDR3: TGTGCCAGCAGCCTAAGCTCGGGGAACTATGGCTACACCTTC. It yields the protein CASSLSSGNYGYTF. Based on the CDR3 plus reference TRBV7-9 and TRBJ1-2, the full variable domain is DTGVSQNPRHKITKRGQNVTFRCDPISEHNRLYWYRQTLGQGPEFLTYFQNEAQLEKSRLLSDRFSAERPKGSFSTLEIQRTEQGDSAMYLCASSLSSGNYGYTFGSGTRLTVV.

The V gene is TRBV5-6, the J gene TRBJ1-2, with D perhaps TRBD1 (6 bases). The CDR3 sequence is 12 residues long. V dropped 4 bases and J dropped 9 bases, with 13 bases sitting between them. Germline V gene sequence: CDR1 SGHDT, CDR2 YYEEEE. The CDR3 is CASSTLQGSYTF. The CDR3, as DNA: TGTGCCAGCAGCACCCTACAGGGAAGCTACACCTTC. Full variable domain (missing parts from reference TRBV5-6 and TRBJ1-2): DAGVTQSPTHLIKTRGQQVTLRCSPKSGHDTVSWYQQALGQGPQFIFQYYEEEERQRGNFPDRFSGHQFPNYSSELNVNALLLGDSALYLCASSTLQGSYTFGSGTRLTVV.

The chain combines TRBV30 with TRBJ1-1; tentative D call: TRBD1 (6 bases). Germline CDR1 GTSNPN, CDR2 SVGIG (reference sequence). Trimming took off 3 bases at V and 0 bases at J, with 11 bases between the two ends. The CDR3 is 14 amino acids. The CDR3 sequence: CAWSTGIMNTEAFF. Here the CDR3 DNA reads TGTGCCTGGAGCACAGGGATCATGAACACTGAAGCTTTCTTT.

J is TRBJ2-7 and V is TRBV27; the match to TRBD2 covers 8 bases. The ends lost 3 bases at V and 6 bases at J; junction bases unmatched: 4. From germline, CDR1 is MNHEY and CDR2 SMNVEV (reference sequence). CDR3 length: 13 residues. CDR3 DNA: TGTGCCAGCAGTTTCGGGGCGGGGGGCGAGCAGTACTTC. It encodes CASSFGAGGEQYF.

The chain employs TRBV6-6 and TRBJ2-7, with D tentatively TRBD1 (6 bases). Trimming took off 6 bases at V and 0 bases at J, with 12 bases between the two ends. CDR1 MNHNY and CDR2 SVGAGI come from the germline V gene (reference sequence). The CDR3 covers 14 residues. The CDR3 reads CASRGASSSYEQYF. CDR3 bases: TGTGCCAGCAGGGGGGCCTCGAGCTCCTACGAGCAGTACTTC.

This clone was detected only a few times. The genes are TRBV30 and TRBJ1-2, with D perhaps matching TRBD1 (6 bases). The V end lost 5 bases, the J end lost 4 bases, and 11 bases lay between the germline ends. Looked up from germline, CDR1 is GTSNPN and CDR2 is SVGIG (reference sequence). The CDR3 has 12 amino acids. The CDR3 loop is CAWGDRSYGYTF. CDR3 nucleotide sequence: TGTGCCTGGGGTGACAGGAGCTATGGCTACACCTTC.

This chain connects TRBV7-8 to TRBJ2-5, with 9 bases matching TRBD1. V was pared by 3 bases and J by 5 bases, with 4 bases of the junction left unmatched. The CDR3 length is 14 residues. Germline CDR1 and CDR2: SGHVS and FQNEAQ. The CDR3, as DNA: TGTGCCAGCAGCTTCTACGGGACAGGGGAGACCCAGTACTTC. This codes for CASSFYGTGETQYF.

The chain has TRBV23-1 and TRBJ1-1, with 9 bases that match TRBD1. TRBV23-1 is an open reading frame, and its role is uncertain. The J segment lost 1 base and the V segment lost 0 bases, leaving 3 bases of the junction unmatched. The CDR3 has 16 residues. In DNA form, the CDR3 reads TGCGCCAGCAGTCAATCTCCGGGACAGGGGAACACTGAAGCTTTCTTT. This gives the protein CASSQSPGQGNTEAFF.

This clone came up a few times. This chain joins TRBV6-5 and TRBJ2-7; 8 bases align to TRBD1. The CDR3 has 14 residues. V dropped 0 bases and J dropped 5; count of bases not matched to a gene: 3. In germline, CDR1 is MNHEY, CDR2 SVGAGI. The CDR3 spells CASSYSQGAHEQYF. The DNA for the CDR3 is TGTGCCAGCAGTTACTCTCAGGGGGCCCACGAGCAGTACTTC.

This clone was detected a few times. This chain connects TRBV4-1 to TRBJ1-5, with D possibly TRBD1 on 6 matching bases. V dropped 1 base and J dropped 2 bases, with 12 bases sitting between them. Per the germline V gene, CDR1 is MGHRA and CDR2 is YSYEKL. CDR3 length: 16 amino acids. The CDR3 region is CASSQALSGGNQPQHF. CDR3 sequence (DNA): TGCGCCAGCAGCCAAGCCCTTTCAGGGGGCAATCAGCCCCAGCATTTT.

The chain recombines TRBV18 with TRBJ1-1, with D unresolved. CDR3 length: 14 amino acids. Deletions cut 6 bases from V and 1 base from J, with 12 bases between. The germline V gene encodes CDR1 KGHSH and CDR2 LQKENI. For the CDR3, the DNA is TGTGCCAGCTCTAGGACGGGGAAGAACACTGAAGCTTTCTTT. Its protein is CASSRTGKNTEAFF.

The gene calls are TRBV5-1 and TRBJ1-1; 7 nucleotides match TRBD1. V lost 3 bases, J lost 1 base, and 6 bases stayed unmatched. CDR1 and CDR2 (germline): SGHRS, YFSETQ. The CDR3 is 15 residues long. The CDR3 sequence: CASSSGQQANTEAFF. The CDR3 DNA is TGCGCCAGCAGCTCGGGACAGCAGGCGAACACTGAAGCTTTCTTT. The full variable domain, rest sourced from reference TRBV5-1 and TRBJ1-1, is KAGVTQTPRYLIKTRGQQVTLSCSPISGHRSVSWYQQTPGQGLQFLFEYFSETQRNKGNFPGRFSGRQFSNSRSEMNVSTLELGDSALYLCASSSGQQANTEAFFGQGTRLTVV.

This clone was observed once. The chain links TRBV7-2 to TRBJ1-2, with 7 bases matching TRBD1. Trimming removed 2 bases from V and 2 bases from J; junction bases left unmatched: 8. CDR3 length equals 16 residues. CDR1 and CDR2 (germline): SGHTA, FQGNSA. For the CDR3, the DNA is TGTGCCAGCAGCTTACTAGGGACAGCCACGAACTATGGCTACACCTTC. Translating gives CASSLLGTATNYGYTF.

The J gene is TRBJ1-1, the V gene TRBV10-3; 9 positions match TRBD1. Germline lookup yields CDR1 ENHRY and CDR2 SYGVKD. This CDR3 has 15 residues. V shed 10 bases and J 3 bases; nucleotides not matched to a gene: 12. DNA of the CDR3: TGTGCCACAAGTCTACAGGGGGCTCGGGACACTGAAGCTTTCTTT. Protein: CATSLQGARDTEAFF.

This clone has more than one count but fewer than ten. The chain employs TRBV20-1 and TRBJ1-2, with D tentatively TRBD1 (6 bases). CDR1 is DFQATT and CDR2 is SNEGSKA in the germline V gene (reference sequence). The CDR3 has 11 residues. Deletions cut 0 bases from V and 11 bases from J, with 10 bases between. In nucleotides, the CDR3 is TGCAGTGCTAGAGAAAGAGACAGGTACACCTTC. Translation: CSARERDRYTF.

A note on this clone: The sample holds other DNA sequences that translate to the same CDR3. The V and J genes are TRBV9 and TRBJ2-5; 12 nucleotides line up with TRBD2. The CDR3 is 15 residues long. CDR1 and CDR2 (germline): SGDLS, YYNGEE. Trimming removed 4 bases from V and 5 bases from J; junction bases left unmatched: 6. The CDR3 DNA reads TGTGCCAGCAGCCTCGGACTAGCGGGGAGGGAGACCCAGTACTTC. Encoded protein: CASSLGLAGRETQYF.

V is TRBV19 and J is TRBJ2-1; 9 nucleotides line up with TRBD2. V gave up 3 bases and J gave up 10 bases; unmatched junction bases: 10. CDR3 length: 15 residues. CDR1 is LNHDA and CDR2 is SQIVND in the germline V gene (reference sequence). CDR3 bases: TGTGCCAGTAGTATCCCTAGCGGGGCCAGGAAGGAGCAGTTCTTC. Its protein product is CASSIPSGARKEQFF.

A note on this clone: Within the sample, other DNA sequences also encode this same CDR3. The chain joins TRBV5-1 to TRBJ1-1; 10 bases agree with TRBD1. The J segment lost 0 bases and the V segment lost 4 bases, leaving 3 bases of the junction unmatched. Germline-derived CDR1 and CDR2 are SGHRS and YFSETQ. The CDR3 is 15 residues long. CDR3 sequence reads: CASSLDRGLNTEAFF. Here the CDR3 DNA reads TGCGCCAGCAGCCTCGACAGGGGGCTGAACACTGAAGCTTTCTTT.

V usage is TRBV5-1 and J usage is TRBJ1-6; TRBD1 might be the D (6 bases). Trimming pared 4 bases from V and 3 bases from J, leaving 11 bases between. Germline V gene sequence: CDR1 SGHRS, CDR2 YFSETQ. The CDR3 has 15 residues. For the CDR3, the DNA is TGCGCCAGCAGCCGGGGACACGACTATAATTCACCCCTCCACTTT. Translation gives CASSRGHDYNSPLHF.

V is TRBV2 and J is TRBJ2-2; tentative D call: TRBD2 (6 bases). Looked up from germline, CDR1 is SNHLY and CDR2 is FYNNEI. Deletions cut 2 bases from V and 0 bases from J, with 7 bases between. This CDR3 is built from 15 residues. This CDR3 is CASSERLANTGELFF. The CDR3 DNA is TGTGCCAGCAGTGAACGACTAGCGAACACCGGGGAGCTGTTTTTT.

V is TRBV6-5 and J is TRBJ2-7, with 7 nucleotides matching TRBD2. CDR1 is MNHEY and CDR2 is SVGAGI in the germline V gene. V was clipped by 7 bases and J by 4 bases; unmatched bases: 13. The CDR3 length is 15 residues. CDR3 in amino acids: CASTGRLADRYEQYF. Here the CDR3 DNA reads TGTGCCAGCACCGGACGACTAGCCGACAGATACGAGCAGTACTTC.

The CDR3 protein is CASSQATRTGNNEQFF. The CDR3 region has the DNA TGCGCCAGCAGCCAAGCCACAAGGACAGGGAACAATGAGCAGTTCTTC. V gene TRBV4-3 combines with J gene TRBJ2-7; 8 bases line up with TRBD1. The J call may be wrong; the DNA end is better matched by TRBJ2-1. The CDR3 has 16 amino acids. CDR1 and CDR2 from the germline V gene are LGHNA and YSLEER.

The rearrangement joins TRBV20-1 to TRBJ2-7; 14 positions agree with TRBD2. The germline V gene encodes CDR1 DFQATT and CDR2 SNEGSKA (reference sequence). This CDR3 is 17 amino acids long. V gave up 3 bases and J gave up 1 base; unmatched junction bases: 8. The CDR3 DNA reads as TGCAGTGCTAGTGGCGGGACTAGCGGGGGCACATCCTACGAGCAGTACGTC. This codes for CSASGGTSGGTSYEQYV.

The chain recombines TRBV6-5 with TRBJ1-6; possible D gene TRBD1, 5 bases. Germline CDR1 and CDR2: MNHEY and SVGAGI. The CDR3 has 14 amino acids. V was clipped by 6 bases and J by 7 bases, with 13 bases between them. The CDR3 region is CASSGGYNNSPLHF. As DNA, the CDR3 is TGTGCCAGCAGCGGGGGATATAACAATTCACCCCTCCACTTT.

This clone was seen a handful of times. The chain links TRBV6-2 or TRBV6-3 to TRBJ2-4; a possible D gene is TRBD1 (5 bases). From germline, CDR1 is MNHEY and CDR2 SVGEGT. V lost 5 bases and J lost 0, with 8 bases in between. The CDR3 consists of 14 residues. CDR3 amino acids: CASSNQGAKNIQYF. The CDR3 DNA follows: TGTGCCAGCAGTAACCAGGGAGCCAAAAACATTCAGTACTTC.

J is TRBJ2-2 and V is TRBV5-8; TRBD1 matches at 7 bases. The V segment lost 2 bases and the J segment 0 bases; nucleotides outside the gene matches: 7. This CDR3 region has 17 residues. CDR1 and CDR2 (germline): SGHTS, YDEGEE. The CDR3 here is CASSFPRTGTNTGELFF. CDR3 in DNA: TGTGCCAGCAGCTTCCCTAGGACAGGCACGAACACCGGGGAGCTGTTTTTT.

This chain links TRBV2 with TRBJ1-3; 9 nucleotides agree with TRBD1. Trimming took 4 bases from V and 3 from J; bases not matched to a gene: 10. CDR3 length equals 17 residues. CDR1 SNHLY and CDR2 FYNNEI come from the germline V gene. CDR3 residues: CASSAGLQGARGNTIYF. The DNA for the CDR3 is TGTGCCAGCAGTGCTGGGCTACAGGGGGCGCGTGGAAACACCATATATTTT.

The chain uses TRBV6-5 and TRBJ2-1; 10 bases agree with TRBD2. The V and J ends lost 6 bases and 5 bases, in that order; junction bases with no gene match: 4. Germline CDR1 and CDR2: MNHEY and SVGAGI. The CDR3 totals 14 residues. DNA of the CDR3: TGTGCCAGCAGGCGGACTAGCGGCAACAATGAGCAGTTCTTC. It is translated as CASRRTSGNNEQFF.